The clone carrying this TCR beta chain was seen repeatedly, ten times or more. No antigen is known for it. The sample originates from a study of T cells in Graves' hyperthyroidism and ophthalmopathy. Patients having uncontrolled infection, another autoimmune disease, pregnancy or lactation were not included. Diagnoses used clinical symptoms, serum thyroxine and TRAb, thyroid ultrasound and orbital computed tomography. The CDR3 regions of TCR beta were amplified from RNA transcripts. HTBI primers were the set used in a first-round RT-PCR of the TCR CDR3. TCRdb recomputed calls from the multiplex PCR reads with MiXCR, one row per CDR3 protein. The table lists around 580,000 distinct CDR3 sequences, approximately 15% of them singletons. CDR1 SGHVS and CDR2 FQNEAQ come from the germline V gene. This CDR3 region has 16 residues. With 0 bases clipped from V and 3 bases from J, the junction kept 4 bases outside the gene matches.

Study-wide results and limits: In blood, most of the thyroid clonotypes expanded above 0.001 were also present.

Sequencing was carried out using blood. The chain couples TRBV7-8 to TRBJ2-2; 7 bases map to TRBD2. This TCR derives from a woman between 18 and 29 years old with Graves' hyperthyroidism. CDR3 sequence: CASSLASGAYTGELFF. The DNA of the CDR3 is TGTGCCAGCAGCTTAGCCAGCGGGGCTTACACCGGGGAGCTGTTTTTT.